Listed here are 32 T cell receptor beta chains from one sample, sequenced in a study of T cells after yellow fever vaccination. One entry per CDR3 protein results from TCRdb running MiXCR on the 5' RACE reads. The sample has 350,000 to 550,000 distinct CDR3 sequences, around 20% seen once. Sequencing used PBMCs, obtained before the yellow fever booster vaccination. These receptors all stem from a man younger than 30 who received the YFV17D yellow fever vaccine.

A few counts support this clonotype. The chain carries TRBV9 and TRBJ2-2; TRBD1 might be the D (7 bases). This CDR3 spans 13 amino acids. Per germline, CDR1 SGDLS and CDR2 YYNGEE. With 10 bases removed from V and 4 bases from J, the gap between germline ends came to 14 bases. The CDR3 region is CASRQGGTGELFF. CDR3 DNA sequence: TGTGCCTCCCGCCAGGGGGGCACCGGGGAGCTGTTTTTT.

The V call is TRBV28, the J call TRBJ2-7; maybe TRBD1 (5 bases). CDR3 length equals 13 residues. Germline V gene sequence: CDR1 MDHEN, CDR2 SYDVKM. With 6 bases removed from V and 2 bases from J, the gap between germline ends came to 11 bases. The DNA for the CDR3 is TGTGCCAGCAGCACCGACAGCCCCTACGAGCAGTACGTC. Its protein is CASSTDSPYEQYV.

This clonotype appeared a few times. The chain recombines TRBV7-2 with TRBJ2-5, with TRBD2 as a possible D gene (6 bases). This CDR3 region has 13 residues. Trimming removed 6 bases at V and 5 bases at J, with 13 bases between. Germline V CDR1 and CDR2: SGHTA, FQGNSA. The CDR3 nucleotides are TGTGCCAGCAGTGGAGGGTCTCTGGAGACCCAGTACTTC. It is translated as CASSGGSLETQYF.

This clonotype was counted a few times. This sequence joins TRBV7-2 and TRBJ2-3; D ambiguous. V lost 6 bases to trimming and J lost 4 bases, with 11 bases between them. CDR1 and CDR2 (germline): SGHTA, FQGNSA. The CDR3 spans 13 residues. The CDR3 protein is CASSLHVSDTQYF. CDR3 in DNA: TGTGCCAGCAGTTTACATGTGTCAGATACGCAGTATTTT.

This clonotype has at least ten counts. V is TRBV7-2 and J is TRBJ1-1; 7 bases are shared with TRBD1. Germline V CDR1 and CDR2: SGHTA, FQGNSA. The CDR3 is 15 amino acids. V lost 5 bases to trimming and J lost 7 bases; unmatched junction nucleotides: 13. Here the CDR3 reads CASSDPNTGADEAFF. The CDR3 DNA sequence: TGTGCCAGCAGCGACCCTAACACAGGGGCTGATGAAGCTTTCTTT.

V is TRBV4-3 and J is TRBJ2-7; D is undetermined. This CDR3 has 14 amino acids. V was shortened by 1 base and J by 2 bases, with 9 bases between the two germline ends. Germline CDR1 and CDR2: LGHNA and YSLEER. In nucleotides, the CDR3 is TGCGCCAGCAGCCAAGCGTGGGGTACCTACGAGCAGTACTTC. As protein: CASSQAWGTYEQYF.

This sequence joins TRBV5-1 and TRBJ2-1; the match to TRBD2 covers 14 bases. V trimming: 4 bases; J trimming: 8 bases; junction bases outside the gene matches: 5. CDR1 is SGHRS and CDR2 is YFSETQ in the germline V gene. The CDR3 spans 15 residues. CDR3 nucleotide sequence: TGCGCCAGCAGCGCGGGACTAGCGGGGGAGCATGAGCAGTTCTTC. Translating gives CASSAGLAGEHEQFF. Together with reference TRBV5-1 and TRBJ2-1, the CDR3 gives the full variable domain: KAGVTQTPRYLIKTRGQQVTLSCSPISGHRSVSWYQQTPGQGLQFLFEYFSETQRNKGNFPGRFSGRQFSNSRSEMNVSTLELGDSALYLCASSAGLAGEHEQFFGPGTRLTVL.

The CDR3 loop reads CASRPPLNSPLHF. The CDR3 region has the DNA TGTGCCAGCAGACCGCCCCTTAATTCACCCCTCCACTTT. This chain connects TRBV7-9 to TRBJ1-6; D not resolved. Germline V gene sequence: CDR1 SEHNR, CDR2 FQNEAQ (reference sequence). With 6 bases removed from V and 6 bases from J, the gap between germline ends came to 9 bases. The CDR3 is 13 amino acids.

The V and J genes are TRBV6-6 and TRBJ2-3, with D unclear. Trimming took off 5 bases at V and 6 bases at J, with 24 bases between the two ends. The CDR3 length is 17 residues. Per the germline V gene, CDR1 is MNHNY and CDR2 is SVGAGI (reference sequence). The chain's CDR3 is CASSPSLGRVRSDTQYF. The CDR3 DNA sequence: TGTGCCAGCAGTCCGTCTCTGGGCCGGGTGAGATCGGATACGCAGTATTTT.

The V call is TRBV7-8, the J call TRBJ1-2, with D perhaps matching TRBD1 (6 bases). CDR1 and CDR2 from the germline V gene are SGHVS and FQNEAQ. Trimming removed 5 bases at V and 4 bases at J, with 17 bases between. This CDR3 is built from 15 residues. In DNA form, the CDR3 reads TGTGCCAGCAGCCCAAAAGGGGGAAACCTCTATGGCTACACCTTC. Translation: CASSPKGGNLYGYTF.

The chain employs TRBV4-1 and TRBJ2-3, with unresolved D. The CDR3 loop spans 15 amino acids. Germline V gene data show CDR1 as MGHRA and CDR2 as YSYEKL. V was clipped by 5 bases and J by 4 bases, with 16 bases between them. The CDR3 loop reads CASSTWDGSADTQYF. The CDR3, as DNA: TGCGCCAGCAGCACCTGGGATGGGTCTGCAGATACGCAGTATTTT.

This clonotype was picked up a small number of times. The chain recombines TRBV6-4 with TRBJ1-2; D is possibly TRBD1 (5 bases). Between the trimmed V and J ends, which lost 4 bases and 8 bases, there was a span of 14 bases. Germline CDR1 is MRHNA and CDR2 is SNTAGT. The CDR3 is 13 residues long. The CDR3 loop is CASSASGLEGYTF. The DNA of the CDR3 is TGTGCCAGCAGTGCGTCGGGGCTGGAGGGCTACACCTTC.

J is TRBJ2-3 and V is TRBV12-3 or TRBV12-4, with 8 positions matching TRBD1. This CDR3 has 12 residues. J was trimmed by 8 bases and V by 6 bases; bases with no gene match: 4. For the CDR3, the DNA is TGTGCCAGCAGACCACAGGGGGGTACGCAGTATTTT. It codes for CASRPQGGTQYF.

This clonotype was counted many times. The CDR3 nucleotides read TGTGCCAGCCAACAGGGGGTGGCGTCCAATGAGCAGTTCTTC. Its translation: CASQQGVASNEQFF. This sequence joins TRBV27 and TRBJ2-1, with 8 positions matching TRBD1. CDR3 length: 14 amino acids. Per the germline V gene, CDR1 is MNHEY and CDR2 is SMNVEV (reference sequence). With 8 bases clipped from V and 6 bases from J, the junction kept 9 bases outside the gene matches.

At least ten counts were recorded for this clonotype. The genes are TRBV19 and TRBJ1-1; unclear D gene. CDR3 length: 8 residues. The V end was cut by 4 bases, the J end by 9 bases, with 0 bases between. Germline-derived CDR1 and CDR2 are LNHDA and SQIVND (reference sequence). The CDR3 sequence: CASSKAFF. DNA of the CDR3: TGTGCCAGTAGTAAAGCTTTCTTT.

The sample holds a few counts of this clonotype. J is TRBJ1-1 and V is TRBV5-6; D perhaps matches TRBD1 (5 bases). V lost 4 bases to trimming and J lost 8 bases, with 15 bases between them. The CDR3 is made up of 13 amino acids. The germline CDR1 and CDR2 sequences are SGHDT and YYEEEE. CDR3 in DNA: TGTGCCAGCAGCACAGGACGGGAAGTGGAAGCTTTCTTT. The encoded protein is CASSTGREVEAFF.

This rearrangement joins TRBV10-3 to TRBJ2-3; perhaps D is TRBD1 or TRBD2 (5 bases each). This CDR3 has 13 amino acids. Between the trimmed V and J ends, which lost 7 bases and 1 base, there was a span of 9 bases. Germline CDR1 ENHRY, CDR2 SYGVKD. The CDR3 protein is CAITGGGTDTQYF. CDR3 sequence (DNA): TGTGCCATCACTGGGGGTGGCACAGATACGCAGTATTTT.

This clonotype was picked up a small number of times. The V and J genes are TRBV7-2 and TRBJ1-5, with 9 bases that match TRBD1. The germline gives CDR1 SGHTA, CDR2 FQGNSA. With 5 bases clipped from V and 5 bases from J, the junction kept 7 bases outside the gene matches. There are 15 residues in the CDR3. The CDR3 sequence: CASSKQGALDQPQHF. CDR3 nucleotides: TGTGCCAGCAGCAAACAGGGGGCTTTGGATCAGCCCCAGCATTTT.

This clonotype was counted only a few times. The genes are TRBV7-3 and TRBJ2-1; TRBD2 matches at 10 bases. Losses at the gene ends were 1 base for V and 4 bases for J; bases not matched to a gene: 7. The germline CDR1 and CDR2 sequences are SGHTA and FQGTGA. The CDR3 is made up of 17 amino acids. CDR3 region: CASSLKRPSGGYNEQFF. As DNA, the CDR3 is TGTGCCAGCAGCTTAAAGCGACCTAGCGGGGGTTACAATGAGCAGTTCTTC.

The rearrangement uses TRBV7-2 and TRBJ1-2, with TRBD1 as a possible D gene (6 bases). V dropped 5 bases and J dropped 3 bases, with 13 bases sitting between them. Germline values: CDR1 SGHTA, CDR2 FQGNSA. The CDR3 is 14 amino acids. The CDR3 spells CASSEYRVDYGYTF. The CDR3 DNA is TGTGCCAGCAGCGAATACAGGGTAGACTATGGCTACACCTTC.

The chain's CDR3 is CATSRDRTGGNTGELFF. As DNA, the CDR3 is TGTGCCACCAGCAGAGATAGGACAGGGGGGAACACCGGGGAGCTGTTTTTT. This rearrangement joins TRBV15 to TRBJ2-2, with 10 bases lining up with TRBD1. This CDR3 contains 17 residues. The trim removed 0 bases at V and 1 base at J, leaving 2 bases unmatched. Germline CDR1 is LNHNV and CDR2 is YYDKDF (reference sequence).

This clonotype was detected only a few times. V and J are TRBV6-5 and TRBJ1-6; 10 positions agree with TRBD1. CDR3 size: 17 residues. V was pared by 0 bases and J by 4 bases, with 3 bases of the junction left unmatched. From germline, CDR1 is MNHEY and CDR2 SVGAGI. The CDR3 sequence: CASSYSQDRGYNSPLHF. CDR3 bases: TGTGCCAGCAGTTACTCCCAGGACAGGGGGTATAATTCACCCCTCCACTTT.

The rearrangement uses TRBV18 and TRBJ1-2; 7 nucleotides match TRBD1. CDR3 size: 14 residues. Germline lookup yields CDR1 KGHSH and CDR2 LQKENI. Losses at the gene ends were 0 bases for V and 4 bases for J; bases not matched to a gene: 2. The CDR3 bases are TGTGCCAGCTCACCACCCCCAGGGGGCTATGGCTACACCTTC. It codes for CASSPPPGGYGYTF.

V is TRBV5-1 and J is TRBJ2-5; 7 bases line up with TRBD2. Germline V gene sequence: CDR1 SGHRS, CDR2 YFSETQ. The CDR3 covers 15 residues. Trimming at V came to 5 bases and at J to 2 bases, leaving 9 bases not matched to a gene. The CDR3 DNA sequence: TGCGCCAGCAGTCATGGCCAGGGAGGGCAAGAGACCCAGTACTTC. Protein sequence: CASSHGQGGQETQYF.

This clonotype occurred a few times. The chain has TRBV12-3 or TRBV12-4 and TRBJ1-6; TRBD1 aligns across 9 bases. V shed 6 bases, J shed 2 bases, and the junction held 2 bases outside the gene matches. The CDR3 consists of 15 residues. For the CDR3, the DNA is TGTGCCAGCAGAACAGGGGGCGCCTATAATTCACCCCTCCACTTT. Its protein product is CASRTGGAYNSPLHF.

This clonotype was seen a handful of times. V gene TRBV20-1 combines with J gene TRBJ2-2, with TRBD2 matching 7 bases. This CDR3 is 14 amino acids long. Unmatched junction bases numbered 7, after V lost 3 bases and J lost 6 bases. The germline V gene has CDR1 DFQATT and CDR2 SNEGSKA (reference sequence). The CDR3 nucleotides read TGCAGTGCTAGGGGGGGGATGTACGCCGGGGAGCTGTTTTTT. This encodes CSARGGMYAGELFF.

Only a few counts were recorded for this clonotype. The genes are TRBV18 and TRBJ1-1, with D unresolved. V was cut by 2 bases and J by 1 base, with 11 bases left in between. This CDR3 has 15 amino acids. CDR1 is KGHSH and CDR2 is LQKENI in the germline V gene. CDR3 DNA: TGTGCCAGCTCACCAAGAGGCGCAGCGAACACTGAAGCTTTCTTT. Translated: CASSPRGAANTEAFF.

The chain links TRBV7-2 to TRBJ1-1, with D unresolved. CDR1 SGHTA and CDR2 FQGNSA come from the germline V gene. CDR3 length: 13 residues. Trimming removed 3 bases from V and 5 bases from J, with 10 bases in between. The CDR3, as DNA: TGTGCCAGCAGCTTCCAGGCACAGACTGAAGCTTTCTTT. Encoded protein: CASSFQAQTEAFF. Variable domain in full (rest from reference TRBV7-2 and TRBJ1-1): GAGVSQSPSNKVTEKGKDVELRCDPISGHTALYWYRQSLGQGLEFLIYFQGNSAPDKSGLPSDRFSAERTGGSVSTLTIQRTQQEDSAVYLCASSFQAQTEAFFGQGTRLTVV.

This clonotype was picked up a small number of times. The CDR3 nucleotides read TGCAGCGTTGGGGGGACGCAGTATTTT. Residues: CSVGGTQYF. The chain recombines TRBV29-1 with TRBJ2-3; perhaps D is TRBD1 or TRBD2 (5 bases each). CDR1 SQVTM and CDR2 ANQGSEA come from the germline V gene. The CDR3 length is 9 residues. V was shortened by 4 bases and J by 9 bases, with 5 bases between the two germline ends.

V is TRBV4-1 and J is TRBJ2-5, with 10 bases identical to TRBD1. This CDR3 region has 15 residues. In germline, CDR1 is MGHRA, CDR2 YSYEKL. J lost 4 bases, V lost 5 bases, and 7 bases had no gene match. The DNA of the CDR3 is TGCGCCAGCAGCGAGGACAGGGGGAAAGCAGAGACCCAGTACTTC. Translated, it gives CASSEDRGKAETQYF.

The rearrangement joins TRBV6-6 to TRBJ2-7, with D tentatively TRBD1 (5 bases). Trimming removed 0 bases from V and 9 bases from J, with 9 bases in between. This CDR3 contains 12 residues. Germline assignment: CDR1 MNHNY and CDR2 SVGAGI (reference sequence). Written as DNA, the CDR3 is TGTGCCAGCAGTTACTCGAGCGACAGGCAGTACTTC. It is translated as CASSYSSDRQYF.

The chain recombines TRBV7-2 with TRBJ2-2, with 8 bases matching TRBD2. The CDR3 covers 15 residues. With V trimmed by 3 bases and J by 3 bases, 3 bases remained unmatched. The germline V gene encodes CDR1 SGHTA and CDR2 FQGNSA. CDR3 residues: CASSFRGGYTGELFF. The CDR3 DNA is TGTGCCAGCAGCTTCCGGGGGGGGTACACCGGGGAGCTGTTTTTT.